Each of the 7 T cell receptor beta chains below was sequenced from the same sample in a study of T cell responses to AZD1222 COVID-19 vaccine. The data were produced by immunoSEQ multiplex PCR, yet TCRdb's version contains in-frame clones alone and is incomplete. The repertoire holds some 47,000 clones, 87% seen once, with 2% to 3% in the top ten. Material: peripheral blood, obtained 28 days after the second AZD1222 dose. Every receptor here comes from an adult who received the AZD1222 COVID-19 vaccine.

The J gene is TRBJ1-5, the V gene TRBV20-1; D gene unclear. Germline V lookup: CDR1 DFQATT, CDR2 SNEGSKA (reference sequence). Deletions cut 1 base from V and 11 bases from J, with 9 bases between. The CDR3 contains 11 residues. The CDR3 DNA is TGCAGTGCTAGAGTCCTTTCGTCCCAGCATTTT. Its translation: CSARVLSSQHF.

The V gene is TRBV27, the J gene TRBJ2-3, with 8 positions matching TRBD2. The trim removed 2 bases at V and 0 bases at J, leaving 10 bases unmatched. Germline loops: CDR1 MNHEY, CDR2 SMNVEV (reference sequence). CDR3 length: 18 residues. The CDR3 DNA reads TGTGCCAGCAGTTTAGGCCTAGCGGGTAGACCTAGCACAGATACGCAGTATTTT. Protein product: CASSLGLAGRPSTDTQYF.

This rearrangement joins TRBV24-1 to TRBJ2-6, with a possible D match to TRBD1 (6 bases). Germline CDR1 reads KGHDR; CDR2 reads SFDVKD. V gave up 7 bases and J gave up 1 base, with 7 bases separating them. This CDR3 is 14 amino acids long. Written as DNA, the CDR3 is TGTGCCACCAGCAGGGGTTCTGGGGCCAACGTCCTGACTTTC. It translates to CATSRGSGANVLTF.

This chain joins TRBV9 and TRBJ2-7, with 11 bases that match TRBD1. From germline, CDR1 is SGDLS and CDR2 YYNGEE. V dropped 0 bases and J dropped 6; count of bases not matched to a gene: 2. CDR3 length: 14 amino acids. The CDR3 DNA sequence: TGTGCCAGCAGCGTAGGGGACAGGGGGGCCGAGCAGTACTTC. Residues: CASSVGDRGAEQYF.

The V and J genes are TRBV19 and TRBJ2-7; 10 positions match TRBD1. V lost 8 bases to trimming and J lost 0 bases; unmatched junction nucleotides: 4. This CDR3 spans 14 amino acids. Germline V gene lookup returns CDR1 LNHDA and CDR2 SQIVND (reference sequence). CDR3 coding DNA: TGTGCCAGTGGCGGGACAGGGGACTCCTACGAGCAGTACTTC. Translation: CASGGTGDSYEQYF.

The genes are TRBV6-8 and TRBJ2-4; 12 bases agree with TRBD2. Trimming at V came to 10 bases and at J to 1 base, leaving 8 bases not matched to a gene. Germline CDR1 MNHGY, CDR2 SAAAGT. The CDR3 contains 16 residues. The CDR3 sequence: CATLAGGPKAKNIQYF. The CDR3 DNA reads TGTGCCACCCTAGCGGGAGGGCCGAAGGCCAAAAACATTCAGTACTTC.

V is TRBV5-1 and J is TRBJ2-1, with 10 bases identical to TRBD2. The CDR3 loop spans 18 amino acids. Looked up from germline, CDR1 is SGHRS and CDR2 is YFSETQ. V lost 4 bases and J lost 2; bases outside the gene matches: 12. The CDR3 nucleotides read TGCGCCAGCAGCCAAATATCCGGGACTAGCGCAACCTACAATGAGCAGTTCTTC. This translates into CASSQISGTSATYNEQFF.